This is a list of T cell receptor beta chains from one sample in a study of CXCR3-negative and CXCR3-positive naive CD8 T cells. Reprocessing the 5' RACE reads, TCRdb reports a single entry for every CDR3 protein and omits DNA. The repertoire table contains 20,000 to 25,000 distinct CDR3 sequences. Sequencing used memory CD8+ T cells from blood. Receptors were obtained from a human donor in good health. Some clones in this sample may be carry-over from other donors' samples. The CDR3 runs from the conserved cysteine through the conserved F or W. The order of the fields is CDR3 protein, V gene, J gene, clone size. Some rows mark clone size as missing; the rest say once, few, many or name a class of expanded clone.

CASSLGGLAEAFF,TRBV7-3,TRBJ1-1,.
CASSSTSGMWETQYF,TRBV7-8,TRBJ2-5,.
CSVEVRQYNEQFF,TRBV29-1,TRBJ2-1,.
CSARDVAGPSYNEQFF,TRBV20-1,TRBJ2-1,.
CASSLGKGQGNTYEQYF,TRBV7-9,TRBJ2-7,.
CSVDSQREGDIFETQYF,TRBV29-1,TRBJ2-5,.
CASSLITSRYEQYF,TRBV11-3,TRBJ2-7,.
CSVEPATGSYEQYF,TRBV29-1,TRBJ2-7,.
CASTDDDAREETQYF,TRBV28,TRBJ2-5,.
CASSPTVNTEAFF,TRBV7-9,TRBJ1-1,.
CASSRTEEYEQYF,TRBV5-1,TRBJ2-7,.
CASSYFHRDYYNEQFF,TRBV6-2/TRBV6-3,TRBJ2-1,.
CASSNLGTGVYNEQFF,TRBV6-1,TRBJ2-1,.
CSVELFGPTDF,TRBV29-1,TRBJ2-7,.
CASSQDLHPGDTQYF,TRBV4-3,TRBJ2-3,.
CASSLTTAGTEAFF,TRBV28,TRBJ1-1,.
CASSLAVQNTGELFF,TRBV5-1,TRBJ2-2,.
CSAIPLFGRETDTQYF,TRBV20-1,TRBJ2-3,.
CASSSPGRPDTQYF,TRBV7-9,TRBJ2-3,.
CASSLNLAGMNEQFF,TRBV7-7,TRBJ2-1,.
CASSPLGRNTEAFF,TRBV7-3,TRBJ1-1,.
CASTDGAGLRQTQYF,TRBV28,TRBJ2-5,.
CSAPTSGGSYNEQFF,TRBV20-1,TRBJ2-1,medium-sized
CIGKGAGTGAYNEQFF,TRBV29-1,TRBJ2-1,.
CSAREGFYEQYF,TRBV20-1,TRBJ2-7,.
CASSLAPRYEQYF,TRBV7-9,TRBJ2-7,.
CASSLNTGGQPQHF,TRBV5-1,TRBJ1-5,.
CASGSSAYHTEAFF,TRBV12-5,TRBJ1-1,.
CAISEPSGTGLYEQYF,TRBV10-3,TRBJ2-7,.
CASSNFRRAPGDGLTYEQYF,TRBV21-1,TRBJ2-7,.
CASSQDGSDRPSYEQYF,TRBV4-2,TRBJ2-7,.
CASSGTGLEQYF,TRBV7-9,TRBJ2-7,.
CSAREGQVSIQETQYF,TRBV20-1,TRBJ2-5,.
CSVEEATGTRETQYF,TRBV29-1,TRBJ2-5,.
CASGGQGDYNEQFF,TRBV10-2,TRBJ2-1,.
CSVGDRTGAKNIQYF,TRBV29-1,TRBJ2-4,.
CSVEGRLAGGGYNEQFF,TRBV29-1,TRBJ2-1,.
CASSQDIGSTLYGYTF,TRBV14,TRBJ1-2,.
CSARSPGTDTEAFF,TRBV20-1,TRBJ1-1,.
CASSSPADEQYF,TRBV7-9,TRBJ2-7,.
CSADQGAGYNEQFF,TRBV20-1,TRBJ2-1,.
CASSIGSGYGYTF,TRBV14,TRBJ1-2,.
CSVAGASSYEQYF,TRBV29-1,TRBJ2-7,.